What follows is one T cell receptor (beta chain) and its context. In the original analysis: By means of reference gene primer amplification, nucleated cell counts were estimated. Libraries were prepared by immunoSEQ multiplex PCR; TCRdb keeps only in-frame clonotypes and omits some of them. V and J calls and clone size are copied from that table; D and trimming were computed from the DNA. This table holds some 110,000 clones, around 84% found once. V was clipped by 6 bases and J by 1 base, with 18 bases between them. The CDR3 runs to 17 residues. Germline CDR1 reads SNHLY; CDR2 reads FYNNEI. These data originate in a study of blood T cell repertoires in COVID-19. Looking at the study overall: The origin of the acute and convalescent COVID-19 samples was the United States, Italy and Spain.

The rearrangement uses TRBV2 and TRBJ2-2; tentatively, D is TRBD1 (6 bases). The material sequenced was peripheral blood. The clonotype originates from a man aged 35-49 years with acute or convalescent COVID-19. The CDR3 DNA reads TGTGCCAGCAGCCAGCGACCGGGACACGAGAACACCGGGGAGCTGTTTTTT. Protein: CASSQRPGHENTGELFF. Full variable domain (outside the CDR3, taken from reference TRBV2 and TRBJ2-2): EPEVTQTPSHQVTQMGQEVILRCVPISNHLYFYWYRQILGQKVEFLVSFYNNEISEKSEIFDDQFSVERPDGSNFTLKIRSTKLEDSAMYFCASSQRPGHENTGELFFGEGSRLTVL.